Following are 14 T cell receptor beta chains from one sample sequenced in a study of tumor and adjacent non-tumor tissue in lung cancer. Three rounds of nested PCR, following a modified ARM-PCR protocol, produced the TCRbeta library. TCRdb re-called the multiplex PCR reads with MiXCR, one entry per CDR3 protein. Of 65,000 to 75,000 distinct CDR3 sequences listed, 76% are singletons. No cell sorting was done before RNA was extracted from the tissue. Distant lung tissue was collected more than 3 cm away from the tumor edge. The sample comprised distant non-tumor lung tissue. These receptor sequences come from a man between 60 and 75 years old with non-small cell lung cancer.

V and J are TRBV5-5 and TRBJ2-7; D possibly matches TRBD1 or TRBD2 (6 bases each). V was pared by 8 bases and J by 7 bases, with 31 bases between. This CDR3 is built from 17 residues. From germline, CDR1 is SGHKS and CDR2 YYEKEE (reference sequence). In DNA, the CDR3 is TGTGCCAGTAGCGGCCCAGGGGTTGACCTTATGATGCATGAGCAGTACTTC. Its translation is CASSGPGVDLMMHEQYF.

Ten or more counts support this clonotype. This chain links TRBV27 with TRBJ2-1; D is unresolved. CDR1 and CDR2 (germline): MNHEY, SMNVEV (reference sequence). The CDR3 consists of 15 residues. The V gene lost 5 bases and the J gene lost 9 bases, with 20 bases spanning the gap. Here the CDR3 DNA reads TGTGCCAGCAGTCCTCTGGCCCCTGGGTCAGGTGAGCAGTTCTTC. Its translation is CASSPLAPGSGEQFF.

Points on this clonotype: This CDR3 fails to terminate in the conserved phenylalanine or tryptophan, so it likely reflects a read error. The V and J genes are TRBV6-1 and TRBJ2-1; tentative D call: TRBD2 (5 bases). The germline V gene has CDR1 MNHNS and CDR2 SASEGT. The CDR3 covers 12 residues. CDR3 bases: TGTGCCAGCAGTCCTAGCTACAGTGAGCAGTTCCTC. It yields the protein CASSPSYSEQFL.

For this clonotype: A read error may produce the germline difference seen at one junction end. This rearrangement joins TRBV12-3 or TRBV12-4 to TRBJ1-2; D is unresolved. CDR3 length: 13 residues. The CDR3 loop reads CASSFRSYNAYTF. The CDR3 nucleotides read TGTGCCAGCAGTTTCAGGTCATACAATGCCTACACGTTC.

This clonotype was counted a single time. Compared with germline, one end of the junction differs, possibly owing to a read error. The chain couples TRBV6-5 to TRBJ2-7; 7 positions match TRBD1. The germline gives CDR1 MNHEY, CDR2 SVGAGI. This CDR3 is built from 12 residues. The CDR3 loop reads CASSTGANELYF. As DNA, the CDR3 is TGTGCCAGCAGTACAGGGGCTAACGAGCTGTACTTC.

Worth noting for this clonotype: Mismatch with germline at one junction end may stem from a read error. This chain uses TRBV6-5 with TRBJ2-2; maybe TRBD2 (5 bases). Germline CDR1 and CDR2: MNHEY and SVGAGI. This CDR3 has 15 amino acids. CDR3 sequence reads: CASIYAGRNTGELFF. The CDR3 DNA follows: TGTGCCAGCATTTACGCAGGTCGAAACACCGGGGAGCTATTTTTT.

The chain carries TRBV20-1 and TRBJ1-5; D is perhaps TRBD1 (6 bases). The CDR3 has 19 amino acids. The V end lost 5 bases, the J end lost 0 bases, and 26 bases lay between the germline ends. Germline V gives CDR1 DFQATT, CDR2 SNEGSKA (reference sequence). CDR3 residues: CSAEGAGTLNWYSNQPQHF. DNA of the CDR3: TGCAGTGCTGAGGGTGCCGGGACACTGAACTGGTATAGCAATCAGCCCCAGCATTTT.

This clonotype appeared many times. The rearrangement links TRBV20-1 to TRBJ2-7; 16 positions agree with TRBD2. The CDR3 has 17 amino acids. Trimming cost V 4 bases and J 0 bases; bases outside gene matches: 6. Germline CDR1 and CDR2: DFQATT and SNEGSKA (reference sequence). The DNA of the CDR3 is TGCAGTGCTATGGGACTAGCGGGAGGGCCAAGCTCCTACGAGCAGTACTTC. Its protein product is CSAMGLAGGPSSYEQYF.

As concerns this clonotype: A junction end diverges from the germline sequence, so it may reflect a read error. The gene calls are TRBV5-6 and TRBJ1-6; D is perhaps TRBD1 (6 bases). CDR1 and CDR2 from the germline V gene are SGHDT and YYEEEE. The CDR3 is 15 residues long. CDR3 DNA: TGTGCCAGCAGCTTGTGGCAGGGGAATGGATCACCCCTTTACTTT. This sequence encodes CASSLWQGNGSPLYF.

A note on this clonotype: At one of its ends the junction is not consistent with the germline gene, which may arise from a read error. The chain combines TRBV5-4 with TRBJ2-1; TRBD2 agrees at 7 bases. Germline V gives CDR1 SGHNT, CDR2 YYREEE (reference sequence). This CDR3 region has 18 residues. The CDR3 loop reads CASSLEVGRDYLTNEQIF. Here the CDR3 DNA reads TGTGCCAGCAGCTTGGAGGTGGGCCGGGACTATCTAACTAATGAGCAGATCTTC.

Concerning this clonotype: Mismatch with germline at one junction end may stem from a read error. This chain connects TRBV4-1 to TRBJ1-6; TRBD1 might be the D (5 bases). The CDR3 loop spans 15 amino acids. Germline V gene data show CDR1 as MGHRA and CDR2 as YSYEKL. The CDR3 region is CASSQNGTYRLPLHF. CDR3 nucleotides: TGTGCCAGCAGCCAAAATGGGACTTACCGTCTACCCCTCCACTTT.

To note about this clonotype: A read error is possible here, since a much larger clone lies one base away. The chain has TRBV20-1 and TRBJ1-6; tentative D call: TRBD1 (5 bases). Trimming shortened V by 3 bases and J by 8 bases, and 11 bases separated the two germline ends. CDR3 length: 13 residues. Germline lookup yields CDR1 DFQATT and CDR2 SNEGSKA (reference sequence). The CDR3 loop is CSASKGPDSPLHF. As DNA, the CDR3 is TGCAGTGCTAGTAAGGGGCCTGATTCACCCCTCCACTTT.

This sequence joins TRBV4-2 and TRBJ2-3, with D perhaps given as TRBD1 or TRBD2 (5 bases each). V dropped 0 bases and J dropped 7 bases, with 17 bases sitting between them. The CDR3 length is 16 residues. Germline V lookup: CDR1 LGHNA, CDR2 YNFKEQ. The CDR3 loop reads CASSQDLGGEAYTQYF. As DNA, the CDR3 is TGTGCCAGCAGCCAAGACCTTGGGGGAGAGGCATATACGCAGTATTTT.

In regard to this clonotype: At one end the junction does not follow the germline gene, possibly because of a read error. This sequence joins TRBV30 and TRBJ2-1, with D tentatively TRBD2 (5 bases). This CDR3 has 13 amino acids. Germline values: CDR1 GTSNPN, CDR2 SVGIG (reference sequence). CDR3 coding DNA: TGTGCCCGGAGTTCCCGCCGGGGCAATGAGCAGTTCTTC. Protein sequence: CARSSRRGNEQFF.